The sequence of this T cell receptor (beta chain) was determined in a study of beta chain features in type 1 diabetes. Study information: Patients looked much like healthy donors when it came to age, gender and cell yields. Examination of sorted cells across all samples involved about 100,000,000 cells.

The germline V gene encodes CDR1 SGHDT and CDR2 YYEEEE. The CDR3 covers 13 residues. Trimming removed 2 bases from V and 6 bases from J, with 11 bases in between. With respect to this clone: The antigen is not known.

Expressed TCRB transcripts were sequenced, since all the RNA that had been isolated was reverse transcribed. Naive, central memory and regulatory T cell samples came to a mean of approximately 3.57 million reads. Sequencing used immunoSEQ multiplex PCR; TCRdb keeps in-frame clones, though not all of them. Seen here are 140,000 to 150,000 clones, around 51% observed once, and the top ten hold roughly 0.4%. General study findings and limits: When VDJ junctions were examined, type 1 diabetes patients showed fewer insertions and more deletions.

The chain uses TRBV5-6 and TRBJ1-1; no clear D. This TCR derives from a man aged 18 to 35 in good health. Sequencing was carried out using Tregs from blood. CDR3 in amino acids: CASSFTGSPEAFF. The CDR3 DNA sequence: TGTGCCAGCAGCTTTACCGGGAGCCCTGAAGCTTTCTTT.